The 20 T cell receptor beta chains listed next were all sequenced from one sample in a study of T cell responses to AZD1222 COVID-19 vaccine. The repertoire was sequenced with immunoSEQ multiplex PCR; TCRdb's copy has only in-frame clones and lacks some. The sample records 150,000 to 200,000 clones, around 90% being singletons. The specimen comprised peripheral blood, sampled 28 days after the second AZD1222 dose. These receptors were taken from an adult who received the AZD1222 COVID-19 vaccine.

J is TRBJ2-2 and V is TRBV5-1; D perhaps matches TRBD2 (5 bases). The CDR3 is made up of 16 amino acids. Deletions cut 6 bases from V and 3 bases from J, with 18 bases between. Germline CDR1 is SGHRS and CDR2 is YFSETQ. CDR3 in DNA: TGCGCCAGCATGGGCAGCACCCCGCGGGACACCGGGGAGCTGTTTTTT. Its protein is CASMGSTPRDTGELFF.

This clone occurred once. This chain uses TRBV10-3 with TRBJ1-4; D perhaps matches TRBD1 (6 bases). Germline V gives CDR1 ENHRY, CDR2 SYGVKD. V lost 0 bases, J lost 6 bases, and 11 bases lay in between. This CDR3 is built from 15 residues. In DNA form, the CDR3 reads TGTGCCATCAGTGAGTCGAGGGGGGGTGATGAAAAACTGTTTTTT. Protein product: CAISESRGGDEKLFF.

The rearrangement joins TRBV6-5 to TRBJ1-1, with TRBD1 matching over 9 bases. This CDR3 has 15 amino acids. The V gene's germline CDR1 is MNHEY and CDR2 SVGAGI. V shed 7 bases and J 5 bases; nucleotides not matched to a gene: 11. CDR3 sequence (DNA): TGTGCCAGCACCCGACCGACAGGGGGGAGGACTGAAGCTTTCTTT. This sequence encodes CASTRPTGGRTEAFF.

This chain connects TRBV19 to TRBJ1-2; D call uncertain. This CDR3 comprises 15 residues. Between the trimmed V and J ends, which lost 2 bases and 2 bases, there was a span of 12 bases. CDR1 LNHDA and CDR2 SQIVND come from the germline V gene (reference sequence). CDR3 sequence reads: CASSIKGGGNYGYTF. The CDR3 DNA sequence: TGTGCCAGTAGTATAAAGGGAGGAGGGAACTATGGCTACACCTTC. The whole variable domain, filled in from reference TRBV19 and TRBJ1-2, reads DGGITQSPKYLFRKEGQNVTLSCEQNLNHDAMYWYRQDPGQGLRLIYYSQIVNDFQKGDIAEGYSVSREKKESFPLTVTSAQKNPTAFYLCASSIKGGGNYGYTFGSGTRLTVV.

The chain joins TRBV27 to TRBJ2-5; TRBD2 agrees at 8 bases. V was pared by 5 bases and J by 4 bases, with 6 bases of the junction left unmatched. There are 14 residues in the CDR3. In germline, CDR1 is MNHEY, CDR2 SMNVEV (reference sequence). The CDR3 loop is CASSPSGGPETQYF. As DNA, the CDR3 is TGTGCCAGCAGTCCATCGGGGGGGCCAGAGACCCAGTACTTC.

The chain has TRBV6-5 and TRBJ2-5; 7 nucleotides align to TRBD1. Germline CDR1 MNHEY, CDR2 SVGAGI. The CDR3 runs to 16 residues. Unmatched junction bases numbered 4, after V lost 0 bases and J lost 0 bases. The CDR3 region has the DNA TGTGCCAGCAGTTACTCTCGGACAGGCGACCAAGAGACCCAGTACTTC. It codes for CASSYSRTGDQETQYF.

V usage is TRBV6-5 and J usage is TRBJ2-5; 8 nucleotides align to TRBD1. V trimming: 0 bases; J trimming: 2 bases; junction bases outside the gene matches: 5. This CDR3 region has 16 residues. Germline CDR1 and CDR2: MNHEY and SVGAGI. The CDR3 loop is CASSYSGTGLQETQYF. The CDR3 DNA is TGTGCCAGCAGTTACTCAGGGACAGGACTACAAGAGACCCAGTACTTC.

The chain couples TRBV6-1 to TRBJ1-2; D not resolved. With 0 bases removed from V and 4 bases from J, the gap between germline ends came to 12 bases. Germline CDR1 and CDR2: MNHNS and SASEGT. CDR3 size: 15 residues. DNA of the CDR3: TGTGCCAGCAGTGAAGCTGCGGCGTACTTCTATGGCTACACCTTC. Encoded protein: CASSEAAAYFYGYTF.

The chain employs TRBV5-6 and TRBJ1-5, with D maybe TRBD1 (6 bases). With 4 bases removed from V and 0 bases from J, the gap between germline ends came to 11 bases. The CDR3 extends over 15 amino acids. The V gene's germline CDR1 is SGHDT and CDR2 YYEEEE. The CDR3 DNA reads TGTGCCAGCAGCCTTGGGGGGCATAGCAATCAGCCCCAGCATTTT. Protein: CASSLGGHSNQPQHF.

Here the CDR3 DNA reads TGTGCCAGCAGCGCTTCCGTCGGAGGAGGGCCGAACACTGAAGCTTTCTTT. Translated: CASSASVGGGPNTEAFF. The chain combines TRBV7-9 with TRBJ1-1; D remains ambiguous. Germline CDR1 SEHNR, CDR2 FQNEAQ (reference sequence). V dropped 5 bases and J dropped 1 base, with 20 bases sitting between them. The CDR3 totals 17 residues.

V and J are TRBV7-6 and TRBJ1-1; perhaps TRBD1 as D (6 bases). V was trimmed by 5 bases and J by 4 bases, leaving 11 bases between them. The CDR3 totals 13 residues. Germline lookup yields CDR1 SGHVS and CDR2 FNYEAQ. The CDR3 spells CASSPGAGTEAFF. The CDR3 nucleotides are TGTGCCAGCAGCCCAGGGGCGGGCACTGAAGCTTTCTTT.

This chain connects TRBV19 to TRBJ2-1, with a weak D call TRBD2 (7 bases). CDR1 and CDR2 from the germline V gene are LNHDA and SQIVND (reference sequence). This CDR3 spans 16 amino acids. V gave up 1 base and J gave up 1 base, with 11 bases separating them. The CDR3 DNA follows: TGTGCCAGTAGTATAGCGCGGGGGCTATCCTACAATGAGCAGTTCTTC. Amino acid sequence: CASSIARGLSYNEQFF.

The rearrangement uses TRBV4-1 and TRBJ2-5, with 9 bases lining up with TRBD1. Germline loops: CDR1 MGHRA, CDR2 YSYEKL. The CDR3 sequence is 15 residues long. The V gene end was trimmed by 4 bases and the J gene end by 5 bases; junction bases not matched to a gene: 8. CDR3 region: CASSLSPGTGETQYF. The DNA of the CDR3 is TGCGCCAGCAGCCTAAGCCCAGGGACAGGGGAGACCCAGTACTTC.

The count of this clone is one. The chain employs TRBV6-1 and TRBJ2-1; possibly TRBD2 for D (6 bases). Germline assignment: CDR1 MNHNS and CDR2 SASEGT. V was shortened by 0 bases and J by 3 bases, with 9 bases between the two germline ends. This CDR3 is built from 15 residues. In DNA, the CDR3 is TGTGCCAGCAGTGAAGCGAGCGGGTTCTACAATGAGCAGTTCTTC. Its protein product is CASSEASGFYNEQFF.

The chain has TRBV3-1 (or the pseudogene TRBV3-2) and TRBJ2-7; tentative D call: TRBD2 (7 bases). This CDR3 spans 14 amino acids. Trimming removed 1 base at V and 3 bases at J, with 10 bases between. Looked up from germline, CDR1 is LGHDT and CDR2 is YNNKEL (reference sequence). Here the CDR3 reads CASSQGGGGYEQYF. The CDR3 nucleotides read TGTGCCAGCAGCCAAGGGGGAGGGGGCTACGAGCAGTACTTC.

J is TRBJ1-5 and V is TRBV3-1 (or the pseudogene TRBV3-2); the D is unclear. The length of the CDR3 is 15 residues. The V end was cut by 1 base, the J end by 0 bases, with 7 bases between. The V gene's germline CDR1 is LGHDT and CDR2 YNNKEL (reference sequence). The CDR3 loop reads CASSQGGHSNQPQHF. CDR3 coding DNA: TGTGCCAGCAGCCAAGGCGGCCATAGCAATCAGCCCCAGCATTTT.

This CDR3 is CASSQAGTRRYNEQFF. Written as DNA, the CDR3 is TGTGCCAGCAGCCAAGCCGGGACTAGACGATACAATGAGCAGTTCTTC. V gene TRBV3-1 (or the pseudogene TRBV3-2) combines with J gene TRBJ2-1, with 8 bases lining up with TRBD2. From germline, CDR1 is LGHDT and CDR2 YNNKEL (reference sequence). V was pared by 1 base and J by 4 bases, with 6 bases of the junction left unmatched. This CDR3 is built from 16 residues.

The chain employs TRBV18 and TRBJ1-1; D is uncertain. CDR3 length equals 16 residues. The V gene lost 0 bases and the J gene lost 1 base, with 12 bases spanning the gap. CDR1 KGHSH and CDR2 LQKENI come from the germline V gene. The CDR3 DNA follows: TGTGCCAGCTCACCACCGGGTTCTAGGTCGAACACTGAAGCTTTCTTT. Protein sequence: CASSPPGSRSNTEAFF.

The chain is built from TRBV6-6 and TRBJ1-4; no firm D call. CDR1 is MNHNY and CDR2 is SVGAGI in the germline V gene (reference sequence). The CDR3 is 16 residues long. V dropped 0 bases and J dropped 0 bases, with 8 bases sitting between them. The CDR3 DNA sequence: TGTGCCAGCAGTTACTCAAAGTACGCAACTAATGAAAAACTGTTTTTT. This codes for CASSYSKYATNEKLFF.

The rearrangement joins TRBV18 to TRBJ2-2; D not resolved. This CDR3 has 14 amino acids. Looked up from germline, CDR1 is KGHSH and CDR2 is LQKENI. Trimming shortened V by 3 bases and J by 5 bases, and 10 bases separated the two germline ends. The CDR3 DNA follows: TGTGCCAGCTCACCCAGGAAGTTGACCGGGGAGCTGTTTTTT. Its protein is CASSPRKLTGELFF.